The T cell receptor (beta chain) described here comes from a study of cytomegalovirus exposure and HLA in healthy donors. Study-wide findings and caveats: Common viral pathogens (according to a later analysis) appeared linked to several of the most significant clusters.

Use of 60 Vbeta and 13 Jbeta primers characterized the PCR. In the source study's methods: There were around 80 million unique TCR beta chains by a later count, and approximately 11 million of them were shared. The method was immunoSEQ multiplex PCR; TCRdb's version includes in-frame clones alone and lacks a portion of them. V and J calls and clone size are copied from that table; D and trimming were computed from the DNA. The sample carries around 210,000 clones, about 85% recorded once. As for this clone: Its specificity is not known.

Per the germline V gene, CDR1 is SNHLY and CDR2 is FYNNEI. This CDR3 has 14 residues. V shed 6 bases, J shed 9 bases, and the junction held 8 bases outside the gene matches. The sequence was collected from a girl aged 2-10 years in good health and CMV-seronegative. Sequencing input: PBMCs. The chain carries TRBV2 and TRBJ1-6; 7 bases are a match to TRBD1. CDR3 nucleotide sequence: TGTGCCAGCAGGACAGGGAGGTATGGTTCACCCCTCCACTTT. Amino acid sequence: CASRTGRYGSPLHF.